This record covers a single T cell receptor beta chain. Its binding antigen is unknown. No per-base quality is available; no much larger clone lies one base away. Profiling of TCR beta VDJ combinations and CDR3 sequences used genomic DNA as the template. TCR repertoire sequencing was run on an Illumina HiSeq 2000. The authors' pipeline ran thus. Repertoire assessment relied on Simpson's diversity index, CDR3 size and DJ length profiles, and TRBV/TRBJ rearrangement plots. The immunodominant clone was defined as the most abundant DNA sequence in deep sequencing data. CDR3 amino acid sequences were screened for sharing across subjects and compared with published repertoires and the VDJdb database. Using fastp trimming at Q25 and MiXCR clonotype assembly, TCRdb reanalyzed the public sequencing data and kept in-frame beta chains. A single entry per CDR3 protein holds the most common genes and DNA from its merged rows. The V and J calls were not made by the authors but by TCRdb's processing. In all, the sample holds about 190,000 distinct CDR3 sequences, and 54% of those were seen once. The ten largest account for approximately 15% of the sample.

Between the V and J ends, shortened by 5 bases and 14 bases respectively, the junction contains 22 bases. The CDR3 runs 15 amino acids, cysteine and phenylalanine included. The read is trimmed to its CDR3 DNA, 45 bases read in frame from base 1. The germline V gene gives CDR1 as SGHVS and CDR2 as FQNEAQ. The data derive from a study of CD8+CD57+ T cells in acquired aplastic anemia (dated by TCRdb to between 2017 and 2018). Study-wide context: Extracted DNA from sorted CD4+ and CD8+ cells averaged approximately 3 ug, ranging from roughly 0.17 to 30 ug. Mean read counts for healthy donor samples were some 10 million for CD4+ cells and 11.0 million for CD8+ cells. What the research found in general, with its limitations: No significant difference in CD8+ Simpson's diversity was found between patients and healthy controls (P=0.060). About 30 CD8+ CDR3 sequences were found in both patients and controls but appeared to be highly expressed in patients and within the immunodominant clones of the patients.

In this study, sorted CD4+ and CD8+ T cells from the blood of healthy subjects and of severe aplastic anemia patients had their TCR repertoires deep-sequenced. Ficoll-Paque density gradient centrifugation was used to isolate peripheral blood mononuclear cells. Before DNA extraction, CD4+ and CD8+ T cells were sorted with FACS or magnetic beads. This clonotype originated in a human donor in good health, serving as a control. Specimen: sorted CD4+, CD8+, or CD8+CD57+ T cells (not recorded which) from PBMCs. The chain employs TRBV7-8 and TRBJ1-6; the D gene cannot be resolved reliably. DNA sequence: TGTGCCAGCAGCCAAGATGTGGCCCGTTCGGAGGCCCTCCACTTT. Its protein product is CASSQDVARSEALHF.